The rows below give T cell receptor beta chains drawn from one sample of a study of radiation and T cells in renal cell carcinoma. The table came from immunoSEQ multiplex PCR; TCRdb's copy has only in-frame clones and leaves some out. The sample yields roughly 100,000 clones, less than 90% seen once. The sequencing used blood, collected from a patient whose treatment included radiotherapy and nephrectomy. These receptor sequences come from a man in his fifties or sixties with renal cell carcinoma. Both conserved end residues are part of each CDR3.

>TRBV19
CASSIIPSAANTGELFF
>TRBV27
CASSWAGDVYEQYF
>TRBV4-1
CASSLKDHAGTEAFF
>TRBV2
CASSEAVPRGGGEQYF
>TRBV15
CATSRGGGYEKLFF
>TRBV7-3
CASSLFPGGSNSPLHF
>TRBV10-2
CASGHPGGDYNEQFF
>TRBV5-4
CASSWVPGATQETQYF
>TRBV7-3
CASSIGTGARGYTF
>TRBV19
CASSIGLAGVVSYEQYF
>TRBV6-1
CASSAGFGNEKLFF
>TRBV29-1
CSVDGGGAGNTIYF
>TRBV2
CASSGGAGGYEQYF
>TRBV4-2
CASSLGGANYGYTF